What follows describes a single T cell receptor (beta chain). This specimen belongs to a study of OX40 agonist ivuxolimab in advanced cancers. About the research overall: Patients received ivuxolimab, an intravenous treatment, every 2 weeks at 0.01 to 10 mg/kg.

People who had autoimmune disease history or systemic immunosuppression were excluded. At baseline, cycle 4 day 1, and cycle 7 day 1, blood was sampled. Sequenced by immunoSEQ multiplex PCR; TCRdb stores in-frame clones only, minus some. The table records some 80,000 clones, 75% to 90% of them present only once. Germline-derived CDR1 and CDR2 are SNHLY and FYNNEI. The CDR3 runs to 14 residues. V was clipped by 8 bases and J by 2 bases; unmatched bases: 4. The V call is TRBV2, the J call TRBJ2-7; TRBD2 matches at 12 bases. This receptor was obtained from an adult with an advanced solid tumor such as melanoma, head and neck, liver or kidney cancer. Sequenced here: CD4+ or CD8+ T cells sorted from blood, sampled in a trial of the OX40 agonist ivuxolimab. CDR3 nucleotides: TGTGCCAGCGGCGGGACTAGCGGGCCCTACGAGCAGTACTTC. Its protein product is CASGGTSGPYEQYF.